The 13 T cell receptor beta chains listed next were all sequenced from one sample in a study of blood T cell repertoires in COVID-19. Assay: immunoSEQ multiplex PCR; the TCRdb copy retains only in-frame clones and omits some. The sample yields approximately 91,000 clones, about 80% seen once. Sequenced input: peripheral blood. The receptors stem from a human donor in a cohort sampled during active COVID-19.

The DNA for the CDR3 is TGTGCCAATAGACAGGCTGGGGCCAACGTCCTGACTTTC. Protein sequence: CANRQAGANVLTF. The rearrangement links TRBV6-6 to TRBJ2-6; maybe TRBD1 (6 bases). The CDR3 extends over 13 amino acids. The V and J ends lost 10 bases and 2 bases respectively, with 9 bases between them. Germline assignment: CDR1 MNHNY and CDR2 SVGAGI (reference sequence).

The chain combines TRBV6-5 with TRBJ1-5; TRBD1 might be the D (6 bases). Trimming took 2 bases from V and 6 from J, leaving 11 bases between them. This CDR3 is built from 14 residues. Germline loops: CDR1 MNHEY, CDR2 SVGAGI. CDR3 amino acids: CASSYAGDGQPQHF. DNA for the CDR3: TGTGCCAGCAGTTACGCAGGGGACGGTCAGCCCCAGCATTTT.

J is TRBJ1-1 and V is TRBV9; maybe TRBD1 (5 bases). Germline values: CDR1 SGDLS, CDR2 YYNGEE. V dropped 4 bases and J dropped 5 bases, with 12 bases sitting between them. CDR3 size: 13 residues. DNA of the CDR3: TGTGCCAGCAGCCCAGACAGCCGGACTGAAGCTTTCTTT. As protein: CASSPDSRTEAFF.

This clone was recorded only once. The chain links TRBV5-1 to TRBJ1-1; D remains unclear. Germline values: CDR1 SGHRS, CDR2 YFSETQ. The CDR3 length is 14 residues. V was cut by 5 bases and J by 0 bases, with 11 bases left in between. The CDR3 protein is CASSVRGLNTEAFF. The CDR3 DNA follows: TGCGCCAGCAGTGTCCGGGGTTTGAACACTGAAGCTTTCTTT.

The chain joins TRBV5-1 to TRBJ1-1, with 7 bases fitting TRBD1. The CDR3 is made up of 15 amino acids. CDR1 and CDR2 (germline): SGHRS, YFSETQ. V lost 4 bases, J lost 3 bases, and 9 bases stayed unmatched. The CDR3 loop reads CASSMTGSLDTEAFF. DNA for the CDR3: TGCGCCAGCAGCATGACAGGGTCCCTGGACACTGAAGCTTTCTTT.

The chain combines TRBV6-1 with TRBJ2-7; TRBD2 aligns across 15 bases. The CDR3 runs to 16 residues. The junction had 7 bases not matched to a gene; V was cut back by 4 bases and J by 6 bases. Looked up from germline, CDR1 is MNHNS and CDR2 is SASEGT. The CDR3 protein is CASSARTSGRAFEQYF. The CDR3 bases are TGTGCCAGCAGTGCACGGACTAGCGGGAGGGCCTTCGAGCAGTACTTC.

The gene calls are TRBV10-2 and TRBJ2-7; 12 bases align to TRBD2. The junction had 5 bases not matched to a gene; V was cut back by 6 bases and J by 2 bases. Germline V lookup: CDR1 WSHSY, CDR2 SAAADI. This CDR3 is built from 15 residues. CDR3 region: CASRIRLAGAYEQYF. CDR3 sequence (DNA): TGCGCCAGCAGGATACGACTAGCGGGAGCCTACGAGCAGTACTTC.

The chain is built from TRBV27 and TRBJ2-3; TRBD2 aligns across 11 bases. The CDR3 is 15 residues long. Unmatched junction bases numbered 7, after V lost 5 bases and J lost 6 bases. Germline lookup yields CDR1 MNHEY and CDR2 SMNVEV (reference sequence). CDR3 amino acids: CASSLSGRAWDTQYF. The DNA of the CDR3 is TGTGCCAGCAGTCTTAGCGGGAGGGCCTGGGATACGCAGTATTTT.

The rearrangement links TRBV6-6 to TRBJ1-3; TRBD1 might be the D (5 bases). V was cut by 0 bases and J by 0 bases, with 9 bases left in between. The germline CDR1 and CDR2 sequences are MNHNY and SVGAGI (reference sequence). The CDR3 has 16 residues. The CDR3 protein is CASSYSSGISGNTIYF. The CDR3 DNA reads as TGTGCCAGCAGTTACTCGTCAGGGATCTCTGGAAACACCATATATTTT.

The rearrangement links TRBV10-3 to TRBJ2-5; 12 bases line up with TRBD2. Losses at the gene ends were 10 bases for V and 4 bases for J; bases not matched to a gene: 10. The CDR3 contains 15 residues. Germline CDR1 ENHRY, CDR2 SYGVKD. CDR3 sequence: CATTSGSPLPETQYF. In DNA form, the CDR3 reads TGTGCCACGACTAGCGGGAGTCCGTTACCAGAGACCCAGTACTTC.

The chain carries TRBV7-8 and TRBJ2-6; D call uncertain. CDR1 is SGHVS, CDR2 FQNEAQ, per germline. This CDR3 has 14 residues. The V gene lost 3 bases and the J gene lost 0 bases, with 3 bases spanning the gap. In DNA form, the CDR3 reads TGTGCCAGCAGCTTCAGCTCTGGGGCCAACGTCCTGACTTTC. Translated: CASSFSSGANVLTF.

This sequence joins TRBV7-6 and TRBJ2-7; TRBD1 matches at 7 bases. The CDR3 consists of 15 residues. CDR1 and CDR2 from the germline V gene are SGHVS and FNYEAQ. The J segment lost 3 bases and the V segment lost 0 bases, leaving 5 bases of the junction unmatched. CDR3 sequence (DNA): TGTGCCAGCAGCTTAGCCGGGACAGCCCTCTACGAGCAGTACTTC. As protein: CASSLAGTALYEQYF.

The chain is built from TRBV10-1 and TRBJ2-5, with TRBD2 matching 7 bases. CDR3 size: 15 residues. Trimming at V came to 5 bases and at J to 1 base, leaving 7 bases not matched to a gene. Germline V gives CDR1 WNHNN, CDR2 SYGVQD (reference sequence). The CDR3 DNA is TGCGCCAGCAGTCGGGCTAGCGGACTCCAAGAGACCCAGTACTTC. It encodes CASSRASGLQETQYF.